This entry lists 18 T cell receptor beta chains sequenced from one sample in a study of CD8 T cells in Susac syndrome. The authors reverse transcribed about 0.5 to 1 ug RNA with random hexamers. TCRdb itself ran the immunoSEQ multiplex PCR reads through MiXCR, one entry per CDR3 protein. The table includes about 190,000 distinct CDR3 sequences, 85% to 95% detected once. The sample was CD4+ T cells from PBMCs. All receptors come from a human donor in good health.

Notes on this clonotype: An end of the junction does not agree with germline; a read error may underlie this. The rearrangement links TRBV7-7 to TRBJ2-3; possible D gene TRBD1, 5 bases. CDR3 size: 15 residues. In germline, CDR1 is SSHAT, CDR2 FNYEAQ (reference sequence). The CDR3 loop reads CASSLGAAPTDTQYF. In nucleotides, the CDR3 is TGTGCTAGCAGCTTAGGGGCCGCCCCCACAGATACGCAGTATTTT.

The count of this clonotype is one. The genes are TRBV28 and TRBJ1-5; 7 bases fit TRBD1. After removal of 7 bases from V and 4 bases from J, the junction contained 4 bases not matched to a gene. Germline V CDR1 and CDR2: MDHEN, SYDVKM. The CDR3 covers 13 residues. The CDR3 is CASNLQGNQPQHF. The CDR3 coding sequence is TGTGCCAGCAACTTACAGGGGAATCAGCCCCAGCATTTT.

The rearrangement joins TRBV18 to TRBJ1-1, with unresolved D. The CDR3 extends over 15 amino acids. The germline gives CDR1 KGHSH, CDR2 LQKENI. V lost 6 bases, J lost 2 bases, and 16 bases lay in between. The CDR3 DNA sequence: TGTGCCAGCTCGCTCAACGGAGGTGACAACACTGAAGCTTTCTTT. Translation gives CASSLNGGDNTEAFF.

The CDR3 DNA reads TGTGCCAGCAGCTTGTGGCAGGGGGAGAATTCACCCCTCCACTTT. It encodes CASSLWQGENSPLHF. The chain combines TRBV5-6 with TRBJ1-6; 7 positions match TRBD1. Germline loops: CDR1 SGHDT, CDR2 YYEEEE. CDR3 size: 15 residues. Trimming took 1 base from V and 7 from J; bases not matched to a gene: 5. The full variable domain, rest sourced from reference TRBV5-6 and TRBJ1-6, is DAGVTQSPTHLIKTRGQQVTLRCSPKSGHDTVSWYQQALGQGPQFIFQYYEEEERQRGNFPDRFSGHQFPNYSSELNVNALLLGDSALYLCASSLWQGENSPLHFGNGTRLTVT.

V usage is TRBV3-1 and J usage is TRBJ2-1; a possible D gene is TRBD1 (6 bases). The germline V gene encodes CDR1 LGHDT and CDR2 YNNKEL (reference sequence). The CDR3 is 15 amino acids. V dropped 4 bases and J dropped 9 bases, with 19 bases sitting between them. DNA of the CDR3: TGTGCCAGCAGCCCAACCCGAACAGGGTCAACTGAGCAGTTCTTC. This translates into CASSPTRTGSTEQFF.

The chain couples TRBV5-6 to TRBJ1-5; 10 nucleotides agree with TRBD1. V dropped 0 bases and J dropped 4; count of bases not matched to a gene: 1. CDR1 is SGHDT, CDR2 YYEEEE, per germline. CDR3 length: 15 residues. The CDR3 reads CASSLAGQGNQPQHF. In DNA form, the CDR3 reads TGTGCCAGCAGCTTGGCGGGACAGGGGAATCAGCCCCAGCATTTT.

The V and J genes are TRBV28 and TRBJ1-5; D is perhaps TRBD1 (6 bases). The V and J ends lost 5 bases and 8 bases respectively, with 10 bases between them. The CDR3 spans 12 residues. In germline, CDR1 is MDHEN, CDR2 SYDVKM. This chain's CDR3 is CASSQQGEPQHF. CDR3 nucleotide sequence: TGTGCCAGCAGTCAACAGGGAGAGCCCCAGCATTTT. Full variable domain (rest looked up from reference TRBV28 and TRBJ1-5): DVKVTQSSRYLVKRTGEKVFLECVQDMDHENMFWYRQDPGLGLRLIYFSYDVKMKEKGDIPEGYSVSREKKERFSLILESASTNQTSMYLCASSQQGEPQHFGDGTRLSIL.

This chain joins TRBV19 and TRBJ1-1; no clear D. The germline V gene encodes CDR1 LNHDA and CDR2 SQIVND (reference sequence). V shed 3 bases and J shed 3 bases, with 8 bases lying between them. There are 13 residues in the CDR3. The CDR3 nucleotides are TGTGCCAGTAGTATTACAGCCGACACTGAAGCTTTCTTT. Its protein product is CASSITADTEAFF.

V is TRBV18 and J is TRBJ1-1; D remains unclear. Germline lookup yields CDR1 KGHSH and CDR2 LQKENI. V was cut by 4 bases and J by 7 bases, with 13 bases left in between. This CDR3 contains 13 residues. The CDR3 here is CASSLREGSEAFF. CDR3 nucleotides: TGTGCCAGCTCACTGCGGGAAGGGAGTGAAGCTTTCTTT.

The chain combines TRBV29-1 with TRBJ2-3, with a possible D match to TRBD2 (6 bases). The V end was cut by 4 bases, the J end by 5 bases, with 10 bases between. This CDR3 region has 12 residues. Germline-derived CDR1 and CDR2 are SQVTM and ANQGSEA. In nucleotides, the CDR3 is TGCAGCGTTGGAATCGGGGGAGATACGCAGTATTTT. It yields the protein CSVGIGGDTQYF.

The chain recombines TRBV9 with TRBJ2-3; 12 bases are a match to TRBD2. The V gene's germline CDR1 is SGDLS and CDR2 YYNGEE. CDR3 length: 17 residues. Trimming cost V 8 bases and J 0 bases; bases outside gene matches: 10. In DNA form, the CDR3 reads TGTGCCAGTCGTCTGACTAGCGGGGGCCATAGCACAGATACGCAGTATTTT. It encodes CASRLTSGGHSTDTQYF. Variable domain in full (rest from reference TRBV9 and TRBJ2-3): DSGVTQTPKHLITATGQRVTLRCSPRSGDLSVYWYQQSLDQGLQFLIQYYNGEERAKGNILERFSAQQFPDLHSELNLSSLELGDSALYFCASRLTSGGHSTDTQYFGPGTRLTVL.

V and J are TRBV27 and TRBJ1-5, with D possibly matching TRBD1 (5 bases). The germline V gene has CDR1 MNHEY and CDR2 SMNVEV (reference sequence). The CDR3 runs to 13 residues. Trimming removed 6 bases from V and 4 bases from J, with 10 bases in between. The CDR3 coding sequence is TGTGCCAGCAGAAGCCAGGGAAATCAGCCCCAGCATTTT. Residues: CASRSQGNQPQHF.

The rearrangement links TRBV27 to TRBJ1-6; no clear D gene. V was shortened by 3 bases and J by 10 bases, with 16 bases between the two germline ends. In germline, CDR1 is MNHEY, CDR2 SMNVEV (reference sequence). This CDR3 is built from 15 residues. DNA for the CDR3: TGTGCCAGCAGTTTTAATCCTACCGTCGACTCACCCCTCCACTTT. Protein: CASSFNPTVDSPLHF.

The chain carries TRBV7-8 and TRBJ2-7, with 10 bases identical to TRBD1. Germline assignment: CDR1 SGHVS and CDR2 FQNEAQ. This CDR3 has 16 residues. Unmatched junction bases numbered 7, after V lost 1 base and J lost 4 bases. The CDR3 reads CASSLGYRTGGYEQYV. The CDR3, as DNA: TGTGCCAGCAGCTTAGGGTACCGGACAGGGGGGTACGAGCAGTACGTC.

V gene TRBV20-1 combines with J gene TRBJ1-5; the D gene is possibly TRBD1 (5 bases). V lost 0 bases to trimming and J lost 9 bases, with 9 bases between them. CDR1 DFQATT and CDR2 SNEGSKA come from the germline V gene (reference sequence). This CDR3 has 12 amino acids. The CDR3 DNA is TGCAGTGCTAGAGATGGGGGAGGGCCCCAGCATTTT. It specifies CSARDGGGPQHF.

The chain joins TRBV12-3 or TRBV12-4 to TRBJ2-1; D is perhaps TRBD2 (5 bases). The CDR3 length is 13 residues. V shed 6 bases and J shed 4 bases, with 10 bases lying between them. The CDR3 reads CASSRTRYNEQFF. The CDR3 DNA reads TGTGCCAGCAGCCGAACTAGGTACAATGAGCAGTTCTTC.

V usage is TRBV7-2 and J usage is TRBJ1-1; D is possibly TRBD1 (5 bases). There are 11 residues in the CDR3. V gave up 5 bases and J gave up 6 bases, with 7 bases separating them. Germline CDR1 reads SGHTA; CDR2 reads FQGNSA. CDR3 protein: CASSPRAEAFF. CDR3 bases: TGTGCCAGCAGCCCCAGGGCTGAAGCTTTCTTT.

The chain employs TRBV7-9 and TRBJ2-3; maybe TRBD2 (5 bases). This CDR3 is built from 17 residues. Germline CDR1 SEHNR, CDR2 FQNEAQ (reference sequence). Trimming removed 4 bases at V and 4 bases at J, with 21 bases between. CDR3: CASSSSLGFSEADTQYF. For the CDR3, the DNA is TGTGCCAGCAGCTCCTCCCTAGGGTTTAGCGAGGCAGATACGCAGTATTTT.